This TCR beta chain stems from a study of blood T cell repertoires in COVID-19. Libraries were prepared by immunoSEQ multiplex PCR; TCRdb keeps only in-frame clonotypes and omits some of them. Among around 88,000 clones listed, approximately 84% were seen once. CDR3 length: 16 amino acids. Germline lookup yields CDR1 LGHNA and CDR2 YNFKEQ. V shed 3 bases and J 9 bases; nucleotides not matched to a gene: 8. The rearrangement joins TRBV4-2 to TRBJ2-1; 13 bases align to TRBD2. This receptor was taken from a woman aged 80 or over with acute or convalescent COVID-19. The specimen sequenced was peripheral blood. The CDR3 protein is CASSQGTSGARGEQFF. The CDR3 nucleotides are TGTGCCAGCAGCCAGGGGACTAGCGGGGCCCGAGGTGAGCAGTTCTTC.